This record looks at one TCR beta chain sequence and its context. The antigen is not known. It was across several immunoSEQ plates that each subset's genomic DNA was evenly split. TCRdb keeps only in-frame clones here, not all; method: immunoSEQ multiplex PCR. The table lists some 2,100,000 clones, under 97% of them singletons. The sample comes from a study of shared clonotypes between healthy human individuals. Notes on the study in general: The study sampled only blood, and tissue repertoires likely differ.

Germline assignment: CDR1 MNHNS and CDR2 SASEGT. V was pared by 6 bases and J by 4 bases, with 12 bases between. This CDR3 contains 13 residues. Sequencing was performed on naive CD4+ T cells sorted from blood. Subset specified: CD45RA+ positively selected. The chain joins TRBV6-1 to TRBJ2-5, with a weak D call TRBD2 (6 bases). This clonotype originated in a man aged 18 to 30 in good health. CDR3 region: CASSGGPRETQYF. The CDR3 DNA reads as TGTGCCAGCAGCGGGGGACCGCGAGAGACCCAGTACTTC.